This T cell receptor beta chain was recovered during a study of CD8 T cells in ankylosing spondylitis. With respect to this clonotype: Its target is not known.

Overall study findings and caveats: Enrichment of disease-linked clones was reportedly significant in matched ankylosing spondylitis synovial fluid.

A single record per CDR3 protein comes from TCRdb applying MiXCR to the 5' RACE reads. The table has some 240,000 distinct CDR3 sequences, less than 10% seen once. This CDR3 contains 14 residues. Per the germline V gene, CDR1 is SNHLY and CDR2 is FYNNEI. V dropped 5 bases and J dropped 3; count of bases not matched to a gene: 4. V is TRBV2 and J is TRBJ1-2; 9 bases fit TRBD1. The sequencing input was blood, either unsorted or a sorted T cell fraction (not recorded which). The sequence came from a male donor with ankylosing spondylitis or in good health (not recorded which). The CDR3 DNA sequence: TGTGCCAGCAGTCGGACAGGGGATTACTATGGCTACACCTTC. Protein: CASSRTGDYYGYTF. Variable domain in full (rest from reference TRBV2 and TRBJ1-2): EPEVTQTPSHQVTQMGQEVILRCVPISNHLYFYWYRQILGQKVEFLVSFYNNEISEKSEIFDDQFSVERPDGSNFTLKIRSTKLEDSAMYFCASSRTGDYYGYTFGSGTRLTVV.